This passage covers 15 T cell receptor beta chains from one sample sequenced in a study of early T cells in non-severe SARS-CoV-2 infection. TCRdb reprocessed the 5' RACE reads via MiXCR and lists one record per CDR3 protein. The table has around 70,000 distinct CDR3 sequences, 9.5% to 15% seen once. Sequencing input: whole blood. Source of these receptors: an adult who was a healthcare worker with PCR-confirmed SARS-CoV-2 infection or an uninfected control (not recorded which).

At least ten counts were recorded for this clonotype. This rearrangement joins TRBV5-6 to TRBJ1-3; D is unresolved. This CDR3 has 14 residues. The germline V and J ends were trimmed by 1 base and 4 bases, with 9 bases remaining between them. Germline CDR1 reads SGHDT; CDR2 reads YYEEEE. The CDR3 sequence: CASSLWFAGNTIYF. The CDR3 DNA is TGTGCCAGCAGCTTGTGGTTCGCGGGAAACACCATATATTTT.

This clonotype was detected ten times or more. This rearrangement joins TRBV5-5 to TRBJ1-4; D call uncertain. The CDR3 has 12 residues. V lost 6 bases and J 8 bases, leaving 11 bases between the germline ends. Germline V CDR1 and CDR2: SGHKS, YYEKEE (reference sequence). The CDR3 nucleotides read TGTGCCAGCACCCTTCGAGGGGAAAAACTGTTTTTT. Translated: CASTLRGEKLFF.

This clonotype was seen only a few times. V usage is TRBV5-1 and J usage is TRBJ2-7; D gene ambiguous. CDR3 length: 14 residues. The germline gives CDR1 SGHRS, CDR2 YFSETQ. V was shortened by 0 bases and J by 1 base, with 8 bases between the two germline ends. The DNA for the CDR3 is TGCGCCAGCAGCTTGGGGCTCTCGTCCTACGAGCAGTACTTC. It encodes CASSLGLSSYEQYF.

This clonotype was observed at least ten times. This sequence joins TRBV24-1 and TRBJ2-1; 10 bases fit TRBD2. This CDR3 spans 15 amino acids. Germline V gene sequence: CDR1 KGHDR, CDR2 SFDVKD. Unmatched junction bases numbered 3, after V lost 3 bases and J lost 5 bases. As DNA, the CDR3 is TGTGCCACCAGTGATGCACTAGCGGGAAACAATGAGCAGTTCTTC. Protein product: CATSDALAGNNEQFF.

The rearrangement uses TRBV28 and TRBJ1-5; no clear D gene. CDR3 length: 14 residues. Germline CDR1 and CDR2: MDHEN and SYDVKM. Trimming removed 5 bases from V and 0 bases from J, with 8 bases in between. This CDR3 reads CASSPRGSNQPQHF. In DNA form, the CDR3 reads TGTGCCAGCAGTCCCCGTGGTAGCAATCAGCCCCAGCATTTT.

The sample holds many counts of this clonotype. V and J are TRBV18 and TRBJ2-7, with D possibly TRBD1 on 5 matching bases. Trimming stripped 3 bases from V and 5 bases from J, with 17 bases between. The CDR3 consists of 15 residues. Germline CDR1 and CDR2: KGHSH and LQKENI. In DNA form, the CDR3 reads TGTGCCAGCTCACCCCAGGCAGGGTCAGATCACGAGCAGTACTTC. It is translated as CASSPQAGSDHEQYF.

This clonotype was detected ten times or more. The CDR3 coding sequence is TGTGCCAGCAGCCAGGGGCCGTACGACAATGAGCAGTTCTTC. Amino acid sequence: CASSQGPYDNEQFF. J is TRBJ2-1 and V is TRBV7-8; the D gene is possibly TRBD1 (6 bases). Germline values: CDR1 SGHVS, CDR2 FQNEAQ. The CDR3 runs to 14 residues. V dropped 5 bases and J dropped 5 bases, with 13 bases sitting between them.

This clonotype was detected only a few times. The gene calls are TRBV3-1 and TRBJ2-7; D possibly corresponds to TRBD2 (5 bases). V gave up 3 bases and J gave up 6 bases, with 18 bases separating them. The V gene's germline CDR1 is LGHDT and CDR2 YNNKEL (reference sequence). CDR3 length equals 15 residues. In nucleotides, the CDR3 is TGTGCCAGCAGCCATCAACCCGGGATTATCAGCGAGCAGTACTTC. Translated, it gives CASSHQPGIISEQYF.

In this sample, this clonotype turned up a few times. This chain joins TRBV9 and TRBJ2-3; perhaps D is TRBD1 or TRBD2 (6 bases each). This CDR3 spans 14 amino acids. Germline CDR1 SGDLS, CDR2 YYNGEE. V was shortened by 0 bases and J by 5 bases, with 10 bases between the two germline ends. The CDR3 DNA reads TGTGCCAGCAGCGTAGAAGGAGGGGGAGATACGCAGTATTTT. Amino acid sequence: CASSVEGGGDTQYF.

The CDR3 reads CASSPGFNTSNQPQHF. In DNA form, the CDR3 reads TGTGCCAGCAGTCCCGGATTCAATACTAGCAATCAGCCCCAGCATTTT. The chain links TRBV6-7 to TRBJ1-5; D not resolved. TRBV6-7 falls under the ORF class, with uncertain function. The CDR3 covers 16 residues. The ends were cut back, 5 bases at V and 0 bases at J, with 14 bases in the middle.

This clonotype was counted between two and nine times. The chain is built from TRBV29-1 and TRBJ2-2; 12 positions agree with TRBD2. The CDR3 sequence is 15 residues long. V lost 6 bases and J lost 5; bases outside the gene matches: 7. The germline CDR1 and CDR2 sequences are SQVTM and ANQGSEA. The CDR3 sequence is CSVTSGRRGTGELFF. The CDR3 DNA sequence: TGCAGCGTCACTAGCGGGAGGAGAGGGACCGGGGAGCTGTTTTTT.

Ten or more counts support this clonotype. The gene calls are TRBV12-3 or TRBV12-4 and TRBJ2-7; no firm D call. There are 13 residues in the CDR3. V lost 6 bases and J lost 1, with 10 bases in between. The CDR3 DNA sequence: TGTGCCAGCAGCTCCAAGAGGTCCTACGAGCAGTACTTC. It translates to CASSSKRSYEQYF.

The rearrangement joins TRBV29-1 to TRBJ2-5; 9 bases line up with TRBD2. The CDR3 spans 14 residues. V lost 3 bases to trimming and J lost 5 bases; unmatched junction nucleotides: 7. CDR1 is SQVTM, CDR2 ANQGSEA, per germline. The CDR3 region has the DNA TGCAGCGTTGATTTAGCGGGGGAGGGTGAGACCCAGTACTTC. Translation: CSVDLAGEGETQYF.

This clonotype was seen repeatedly, ten times or more. The chain employs TRBV29-1 and TRBJ2-1; 8 nucleotides match TRBD1. Germline CDR1 reads SQVTM; CDR2 reads ANQGSEA. The CDR3 runs to 16 residues. With V trimmed by 3 bases and J by 2 bases, 9 bases remained unmatched. This CDR3 is CSVENSGQGTYNEQFF. The CDR3 DNA follows: TGCAGCGTTGAGAATTCTGGACAGGGTACCTACAATGAGCAGTTCTTC.

This clonotype was picked up many times. The chain employs TRBV13 and TRBJ1-1; a possible D gene is TRBD1 (5 bases). Germline V gene data show CDR1 as PRHDT and CDR2 as FYEKMQ (reference sequence). CDR3 length: 13 amino acids. Trimming pared 5 bases from V and 8 bases from J, leaving 15 bases between. Written as DNA, the CDR3 is TGTGCCAGCAGCCTGGGTCTGACAGCCGAAGCTTTCTTT. Protein sequence: CASSLGLTAEAFF.